This TCR beta chain came from a study of identical twins. Study conclusions and caveats: Twin pairs had excess sharing that was weaker in beta out-of-frame sequences.

To note about this clonotype: Antigen: not known.

Trimming took 2 bases from V and 2 from J, leaving 9 bases between them. CDR1 is KGHSH, CDR2 LQKENI, per germline. CDR3 length: 14 residues. TCRdb ran MiXCR on the 5' RACE reads and lists one entry per CDR3 protein. Of some 730,000 distinct CDR3 sequences in the sample, around a sixth were seen once. This sample was shared with a second study, whose subject was T cells expressing NK-cell markers.

Sequenced sample: PBMCs. The gene calls are TRBV18 and TRBJ2-5; D unclear. This clonotype was sampled from a woman aged 18-29 years in good health. The CDR3 reads CASSPIKGQETQYF. CDR3 nucleotides: TGTGCCAGCTCACCAATAAAGGGACAAGAGACCCAGTACTTC. Using reference TRBV18 and TRBJ2-5 for the parts outside the CDR3, the full variable domain is NAGVMQNPRHLVRRRGQEARLRCSPMKGHSHVYWYRQLPEEGLKFMVYLQKENIIDESGMPKERFSAEFPKEGPSILRIQQVVRGDSAAYFCASSPIKGQETQYFGPGTRLLVL.